This entry is about one TCR beta chain. This entry comes from a study of blood T cell repertoires in COVID-19. Looking at the study overall: Researchers got acute and convalescent COVID-19 samples from the United States, Italy and Spain. PBMCs, B-cell-depleted T cells, or T cells provided the cDNA or gDNA that made up the material.

In the study's own analysis: Cell counts per sample came from amplifying reference gene primers. Libraries were prepared by immunoSEQ multiplex PCR; TCRdb keeps only in-frame clonotypes and omits some of them. V and J calls and clone size are as listed in that table; D and trimming were resolved from the DNA. This sample has about 73,000 clones, with 90% found just once. Sequenced: peripheral blood. The sequence was collected from a woman younger than 30 with acute or convalescent COVID-19.

DNA of the CDR3: TGTGCCAGCAGCCCCACAGGGGGAACTGAAGCTTTCTTT. Translated: CASSPTGGTEAFF. V usage is TRBV9 and J usage is TRBJ1-1; 8 positions agree with TRBD1. The CDR3 has 13 residues. The junction had 4 bases not matched to a gene; V was cut back by 4 bases and J by 5 bases. The V gene's germline CDR1 is SGDLS and CDR2 YYNGEE.